These 24 T cell receptor beta chains were all obtained from the same sample, sequenced in a study of CD8 T cells in Susac syndrome. An amount of RNA that ranged from roughly 0.45 to 1 ug was reverse transcribed with random hexamers. TCRdb reanalysed the immunoSEQ multiplex PCR reads using MiXCR and keeps one entry per CDR3 protein. This table has 170,000 or so distinct CDR3 sequences, 85% to 95% appearing once. The sequenced sample was CD8+ T cells from PBMCs. Every receptor here comes from a human donor with multiple sclerosis.

The chain is built from TRBV29-1 and TRBJ2-1; D perhaps matches TRBD2 (5 bases). V shed 1 base and J shed 4 bases, with 14 bases lying between them. CDR3 length: 15 amino acids. Germline CDR1 reads SQVTM; CDR2 reads ANQGSEA. CDR3 residues: CSVEGAPGSYNEQFF. The CDR3 DNA is TGCAGCGTTGAAGGGGCCCCGGGATCTTACAATGAGCAGTTCTTC.

The chain carries TRBV9 and TRBJ2-1, with D hard to call. Germline values: CDR1 SGDLS, CDR2 YYNGEE. The length of the CDR3 is 14 residues. V lost 2 bases, J lost 7 bases, and 13 bases lay in between. The DNA of the CDR3 is TGTGCCAGCAGCGTGGGCCCTAAGCCGAATGAGCAGTTCTTC. Its protein product is CASSVGPKPNEQFF.

V gene TRBV12-3 or TRBV12-4 combines with J gene TRBJ2-7; D may be TRBD1 (5 bases). This CDR3 spans 13 amino acids. Trimming removed 8 bases at V and 2 bases at J, with 13 bases between. DNA of the CDR3: TGTGCCAGCCCGACAGTGCCACCCTACGAGCAGTACTTC. It yields the protein CASPTVPPYEQYF.

The chain is built from TRBV20-1 and TRBJ2-5, with D possibly matching TRBD1 (5 bases). The ends were cut back, 4 bases at V and 2 bases at J, with 17 bases in the middle. The CDR3 totals 15 residues. Germline V gene data show CDR1 as DFQATT and CDR2 as SNEGSKA (reference sequence). CDR3 region: CSAILYRSAQETQYF. The CDR3 bases are TGCAGTGCTATCCTGTACAGGAGCGCGCAAGAGACCCAGTACTTC.

The V call is TRBV29-1, the J call TRBJ2-7; tentative D call: TRBD2 (5 bases). V lost 4 bases and J lost 0, with 7 bases in between. The CDR3 loop spans 12 amino acids. Germline-derived CDR1 and CDR2 are SQVTM and ANQGSEA. In nucleotides, the CDR3 is TGCAGCGTTGCCGGGGTCTCCTACGAGCAGTACTTC. This codes for CSVAGVSYEQYF.

A single count supports this clonotype. The chain is built from TRBV7-9 and TRBJ1-1; TRBD1 is a possible D gene (5 bases). The CDR3 spans 12 residues. V gave up 7 bases and J gave up 4 bases, with 10 bases separating them. Germline V gene sequence: CDR1 SEHNR, CDR2 FQNEAQ (reference sequence). CDR3 amino acids: CASTLGGTEAFF. CDR3 bases: TGTGCCAGCACCCTCGGGGGCACTGAAGCTTTCTTT.

The genes are TRBV20-1 and TRBJ1-6; the D gene is possibly TRBD1 (5 bases). This CDR3 contains 15 residues. CDR1 DFQATT and CDR2 SNEGSKA come from the germline V gene (reference sequence). Trimming took off 6 bases at V and 7 bases at J, with 19 bases between the two ends. The CDR3 is CSATNPGELNSPLHF. In nucleotides, the CDR3 is TGCAGTGCAACGAACCCGGGGGAGTTGAATTCACCCCTCCACTTT.

The rearrangement uses TRBV6-6 and TRBJ2-5; D may be TRBD1 or TRBD2 (5 bases each). The CDR3 contains 15 residues. Looked up from germline, CDR1 is MNHNY and CDR2 is SVGAGI (reference sequence). Trimming took off 7 bases at V and 3 bases at J, with 18 bases between the two ends. The CDR3 DNA reads as TGTGCCAGCAAGGGGTCAAGCGGCTTAAAAGAGACCCAGTACTTC. It codes for CASKGSSGLKETQYF.

The V gene is TRBV5-4, the J gene TRBJ1-2; the match to TRBD1 covers 8 bases. Germline V gives CDR1 SGHNT, CDR2 YYREEE (reference sequence). This CDR3 has 15 amino acids. Unmatched junction bases numbered 9, after V lost 4 bases and J lost 4 bases. This CDR3 reads CASSPSGTGFYGYTF. The DNA of the CDR3 is TGTGCCAGCAGCCCGTCCGGGACAGGCTTCTATGGCTACACCTTC.

V is TRBV3-1 and J is TRBJ2-5; 7 bases are shared with TRBD2. V lost 1 base to trimming and J lost 4 bases; unmatched junction nucleotides: 3. The CDR3 spans 14 residues. Germline V gene data show CDR1 as LGHDT and CDR2 as YNNKEL (reference sequence). The CDR3 protein is CASSQVVAGETQYF. The CDR3 DNA reads as TGTGCCAGCAGCCAAGTGGTAGCGGGAGAGACCCAGTACTTC.

The J gene is TRBJ2-3, the V gene TRBV9, with 7 bases lining up with TRBD2. CDR3 length: 16 residues. Losses at the gene ends were 2 bases for V and 2 bases for J; bases not matched to a gene: 8. Looked up from germline, CDR1 is SGDLS and CDR2 is YYNGEE. The CDR3 reads CASSVTSMILTDTQYF. The CDR3 DNA follows: TGTGCCAGCAGCGTGACTAGCATGATCCTCACAGATACGCAGTATTTT.

The V gene is TRBV27, the J gene TRBJ1-1; D gene unclear. This CDR3 spans 14 amino acids. V dropped 2 bases and J dropped 4 bases, with 11 bases sitting between them. CDR1 and CDR2 (germline): MNHEY, SMNVEV (reference sequence). CDR3 sequence (DNA): TGTGCCAGCAGTTTACTGCTGGGATCCACTGAAGCTTTCTTT. As protein: CASSLLLGSTEAFF.

Only one count was recorded for this clonotype. The rearrangement uses TRBV24-1 and TRBJ2-1; 7 nucleotides line up with TRBD2. Germline CDR1 is KGHDR and CDR2 is SFDVKD. V lost 3 bases, J lost 9 bases, and 4 bases stayed unmatched. The CDR3 is made up of 13 amino acids. The CDR3 sequence is CATSDAGEVEQFF. CDR3 in DNA: TGTGCCACCAGTGATGCGGGGGAAGTTGAGCAGTTCTTC.

The gene calls are TRBV5-1 and TRBJ2-2; D remains ambiguous. The CDR3 runs 16 residues. The ends were cut back, 1 base at V and 1 base at J, with 11 bases in the middle. Germline CDR1 SGHRS, CDR2 YFSETQ. The CDR3 DNA reads TGCGCCAGCAGCTTGAACCTCGATAAGAACACCGGGGAGCTGTTTTTT. As protein: CASSLNLDKNTGELFF.

This chain connects TRBV29-1 to TRBJ1-2; D is ambiguous. This CDR3 is built from 12 residues. The germline V gene encodes CDR1 SQVTM and CDR2 ANQGSEA. The germline V and J ends were trimmed by 4 bases and 8 bases, with 14 bases remaining between them. CDR3 residues: CSVVRPGDGYTF. The CDR3 bases are TGCAGCGTTGTACGGCCCGGCGACGGCTACACCTTC.

The J gene is TRBJ1-2, the V gene TRBV15, with TRBD1 identical over 7 bases. Germline loops: CDR1 LNHNV, CDR2 YYDKDF (reference sequence). The CDR3 consists of 15 residues. The ends lost 0 bases at V and 6 bases at J; junction bases unmatched: 7. CDR3 amino acids: CATSREEGAANGYTF. In DNA, the CDR3 is TGTGCCACCAGCAGAGAAGAGGGGGCCGCGAATGGCTACACCTTC.

The chain joins TRBV25-1 to TRBJ2-3; the match to TRBD2 covers 13 bases. The CDR3 loop spans 17 amino acids. V dropped 2 bases and J dropped 1; count of bases not matched to a gene: 3. CDR1 is MGHDK, CDR2 SYGVNS, per germline. DNA of the CDR3: TGTGCCAGCAGTGAAGGGGGACTAGCGGGACGCACAGATACGCAGTATTTT. Its translation is CASSEGGLAGRTDTQYF.

The V call is TRBV30, the J call TRBJ2-7; TRBD1 matches 7 bases. Looked up from germline, CDR1 is GTSNPN and CDR2 is SVGIG (reference sequence). The V segment lost 5 bases and the J segment 2 bases; nucleotides outside the gene matches: 6. The CDR3 length is 13 residues. The CDR3 DNA reads as TGTGCCTGGGCTCACAGGGGCGCCTACGAGCAGTACTTC. Its protein product is CAWAHRGAYEQYF.

The J gene is TRBJ1-2, the V gene TRBV29-1, with 9 bases matching TRBD1. Germline lookup yields CDR1 SQVTM and CDR2 ANQGSEA. This CDR3 spans 14 amino acids. Trimming cost V 7 bases and J 10 bases; bases outside gene matches: 16. The CDR3 reads CSAGQGSGSGSYTF. The CDR3 bases are TGCAGCGCGGGACAGGGAAGTGGGTCAGGGTCCTACACCTTC.

This sequence joins TRBV25-1 and TRBJ2-1; TRBD2 agrees at 10 bases. This CDR3 comprises 14 residues. The ends lost 6 bases at V and 3 bases at J; junction bases unmatched: 2. Germline assignment: CDR1 MGHDK and CDR2 SYGVNS. The chain's CDR3 is CASSGLADYNEQFF. The CDR3 DNA follows: TGTGCCAGCAGCGGACTAGCGGACTACAATGAGCAGTTCTTC.

The chain links TRBV19 to TRBJ2-1; the match to TRBD1 covers 8 bases. This CDR3 spans 14 amino acids. Germline-derived CDR1 and CDR2 are LNHDA and SQIVND (reference sequence). V shed 5 bases, J shed 8 bases, and the junction held 8 bases outside the gene matches. CDR3 region: CASSSHQGADEQFF. The CDR3 nucleotides read TGTGCCAGTAGTTCTCACCAGGGGGCCGATGAGCAGTTCTTC.

V and J are TRBV12-3 or TRBV12-4 and TRBJ1-1, with D perhaps TRBD1 (5 bases). The CDR3 is 13 amino acids. V lost 1 base, J lost 7 bases, and 10 bases lay in between. The CDR3 DNA sequence: TGTGCCAGCAGTTTAGGGGACCAATATGAAGCTTTCTTT. Translating it yields CASSLGDQYEAFF.

This clonotype showed up just a few times. The chain carries TRBV12-3 or TRBV12-4 and TRBJ2-5; D gene unclear. This CDR3 spans 14 amino acids. Trimming took 3 bases from V and 5 from J, leaving 13 bases between them. The CDR3, as DNA: TGTGCCAGCAGTTTGGGTGGTGCGGTGGAGACCCAGTACTTC. Translated: CASSLGGAVETQYF.

CDR3 region: CASRSGGWEAFF. DNA for the CDR3: TGTGCCAGCAGATCGGGAGGATGGGAAGCTTTCTTT. J is TRBJ1-1 and V is TRBV7-9; no reliable D call. The CDR3 contains 12 residues. Germline CDR1 SEHNR, CDR2 FQNEAQ (reference sequence). Between the trimmed V and J ends, which lost 6 bases and 8 bases, there was a span of 13 bases.